These 25 T cell receptor beta chains were sequenced from one sample in a study of T-cell reconstitution after alpha-beta-depleted transplantation in children. Unique molecular identifiers tagged the TCRbeta library. TCRdb analysed the PCR reads with MiXCR anew, one entry per CDR3 protein. The sample lists almost 500,000 distinct CDR3 sequences; under 15% were seen once. The specimen was PBMCs from the stem cell graft donor, collected from the stem cell graft. The origin of the receptors is a human donor who donated a stem cell graft to a child with combined immunodeficiency.

This clonotype was picked up a small number of times. This CDR3 reads CASSFSGAARTEQYF. CDR3 nucleotide sequence: TGTGCCAGCAGTTTCAGCGGGGCGGCTCGCACCGAGCAGTACTTC. This chain links TRBV12-3 or TRBV12-4 with TRBJ2-7, with 7 positions matching TRBD2. The CDR3 is 15 amino acids. V gave up 3 bases and J gave up 6 bases; unmatched junction bases: 11.

This clonotype has a handful of counts. The chain combines TRBV7-9 with TRBJ1-3; D remains ambiguous. The germline V gene encodes CDR1 SEHNR and CDR2 FQNEAQ (reference sequence). Between the trimmed V and J ends, which lost 2 bases and 0 bases, there was a span of 8 bases. The CDR3 consists of 15 residues. The CDR3 loop is CASSLKGNSGNTIYF. CDR3 coding DNA: TGTGCCAGCAGCTTAAAGGGTAACTCTGGAAACACCATATATTTT.

The rearrangement links TRBV12-3 or TRBV12-4 to TRBJ1-2; D might be TRBD1 (5 bases). CDR3 length: 12 residues. V was cut by 5 bases and J by 4 bases, with 8 bases left in between. DNA for the CDR3: TGTGCCAGCAGTCGGGACGCCTATGGCTACACCTTC. Translated, it gives CASSRDAYGYTF.

This clonotype was seen at least ten times. V is TRBV29-1 and J is TRBJ2-7; TRBD2 might be the D (5 bases). V lost 3 bases and J 3 bases, leaving 9 bases between the germline ends. Germline V lookup: CDR1 SQVTM, CDR2 ANQGSEA. The CDR3 totals 12 residues. This CDR3 reads CSVERGFYEQYF. CDR3 nucleotide sequence: TGCAGCGTTGAGAGAGGGTTCTACGAGCAGTACTTC.

V usage is TRBV2 and J usage is TRBJ2-1; TRBD2 aligns across 8 bases. Germline V gene data show CDR1 as SNHLY and CDR2 as FYNNEI. The trim removed 6 bases at V and 0 bases at J, leaving 7 bases unmatched. This CDR3 spans 16 amino acids. Here the CDR3 reads CASRVAGRYSYNEQFF. Written as DNA, the CDR3 is TGTGCCAGCAGGGTAGCGGGACGCTACTCCTACAATGAGCAGTTCTTC.

The chain is built from TRBV24-1 and TRBJ2-3; either TRBD1 or TRBD2 may supply D (6 bases each). The germline V gene has CDR1 KGHDR and CDR2 SFDVKD. V lost 4 bases to trimming and J lost 4 bases, with 14 bases between them. The length of the CDR3 is 15 residues. CDR3 nucleotide sequence: TGTGCCACCAGTGACTCTTGGGGGGCCCCAGATACGCAGTATTTT. Translation: CATSDSWGAPDTQYF.

In regard to this clonotype: Since a much larger clone is just one base distant, this may be a read error. The chain recombines TRBV4-1 with TRBJ2-1; 11 bases map to TRBD2. CDR1 MGHRA and CDR2 YSYEKL come from the germline V gene. Germline trimming cut 4 bases from V and 9 bases from J; bases unmatched to any gene: 17. The CDR3 has 18 residues. This CDR3 reads CASSLKTSGMSVRGEQFF. CDR3 coding DNA: TGCGCCAGCAGCCTAAAGACTAGCGGGATGAGTGTGCGGGGTGAGCAGTTCTTC.

This chain connects TRBV3-1 to TRBJ2-7; 7 bases are shared with TRBD2. The germline gives CDR1 LGHDT, CDR2 YNNKEL (reference sequence). The length of the CDR3 is 14 residues. The V gene end was trimmed by 5 bases and the J gene end by 6 bases; junction bases not matched to a gene: 10. Here the CDR3 reads CASSASGTRSEQYF. The CDR3 coding sequence is TGTGCCAGCAGCGCGAGCGGGACCCGCTCCGAGCAGTACTTC.

This clonotype has at least ten counts. The CDR3 protein is CASSLPGNQPQHF. The CDR3 DNA follows: TGTGCCAGCAGTTTACCCGGCAATCAGCCCCAGCATTTT. The V gene is TRBV12-3 or TRBV12-4, the J gene TRBJ1-5; D is unresolved. The CDR3 spans 13 residues. V was pared by 2 bases and J by 2 bases, with 4 bases between.

The chain uses TRBV7-2 and TRBJ1-3, with a weak D call TRBD1 (5 bases). The germline CDR1 and CDR2 sequences are SGHTA and FQGNSA. The CDR3 extends over 15 amino acids. V was pared by 4 bases and J by 7 bases, with 17 bases between. The CDR3 DNA sequence: TGTGCCAGCAGCTCCGGGACGGGCAGACAGAACACCATATATTTT. Protein sequence: CASSSGTGRQNTIYF. Complete variable domain (other parts from reference TRBV7-2 and TRBJ1-3): GAGVSQSPSNKVTEKGKDVELRCDPISGHTALYWYRQSLGQGLEFLIYFQGNSAPDKSGLPSDRFSAERTGGSVSTLTIQRTQQEDSAVYLCASSSGTGRQNTIYFGEGSWLTVV.

This clonotype was counted only a few times. J is TRBJ2-1 and V is TRBV12-3 or TRBV12-4, with D tentatively TRBD2 (5 bases). This CDR3 is 14 amino acids long. Trimming took off 8 bases at V and 3 bases at J, with 14 bases between the two ends. CDR3 sequence reads: CASGITEVYNEQFF. The CDR3 nucleotides read TGTGCCAGCGGGATAACGGAGGTCTACAATGAGCAGTTCTTC.

This clonotype was observed at least ten times. The chain uses TRBV29-1 and TRBJ2-3; D perhaps matches TRBD2 (6 bases). Trimming pared 6 bases from V and 2 bases from J, leaving 18 bases between. This CDR3 has 15 amino acids. Germline V gives CDR1 SQVTM, CDR2 ANQGSEA. DNA for the CDR3: TGCAGCGTCCGAGGGGAGGCCACCTTCACAGATACGCAGTATTTT. Its protein is CSVRGEATFTDTQYF.

The chain combines TRBV27 with TRBJ2-1; 10 nucleotides match TRBD2. J was trimmed by 5 bases and V by 5 bases; bases with no gene match: 6. CDR3 size: 15 residues. CDR1 is MNHEY and CDR2 is SMNVEV in the germline V gene (reference sequence). This chain's CDR3 is CASSQTSGLHNEQFF. The CDR3 region has the DNA TGTGCCAGCAGTCAGACTAGCGGGCTCCACAATGAGCAGTTCTTC.

With regard to this clonotype: A much larger clone differs from this one at a single base, so this may be a read error. The chain links TRBV20-1 to TRBJ1-6; no clear D gene. This CDR3 spans 15 amino acids. Germline CDR1 is DFQATT and CDR2 is SNEGSKA (reference sequence). The DNA for the CDR3 is TGCTGTGCTCCGACCGCGGAACGTGCCAATTCACCCCTCCACTTT. Protein product: CCAPTAERANSPLHF.

The rearrangement joins TRBV9 to TRBJ2-7; D may be TRBD1 (6 bases). Germline-derived CDR1 and CDR2 are SGDLS and YYNGEE. The CDR3 has 14 residues. V lost 0 bases and J 5 bases, leaving 12 bases between the germline ends. For the CDR3, the DNA is TGTGCCAGCAGCGTAGCACAGGGTAGCGACGAGCAGTACTTC. This codes for CASSVAQGSDEQYF.

V is TRBV30 and J is TRBJ1-4, with a possible D match to TRBD1 (5 bases). V gave up 1 base and J gave up 5 bases, with 11 bases separating them. CDR3 length: 14 amino acids. Looked up from germline, CDR1 is GTSNPN and CDR2 is SVGIG (reference sequence). The CDR3 reads CAWSALGVNEKLFF. The CDR3 bases are TGTGCCTGGAGTGCCCTGGGGGTAAATGAAAAACTGTTTTTT.

This clonotype was recorded a few times. The J gene is TRBJ2-1, the V gene TRBV7-9, with D tentatively TRBD1 (5 bases). V was trimmed by 5 bases and J by 13 bases, leaving 24 bases between them. The germline gives CDR1 SEHNR, CDR2 FQNEAQ (reference sequence). The CDR3 extends over 15 amino acids. The CDR3 nucleotides are TGTGCCAGCAGCCTCAGAGGTTTGTCACAGGCACCCCAGTTCTTC. Protein: CASSLRGLSQAPQFF.

This rearrangement joins TRBV2 to TRBJ1-2, with D unclear. The CDR3 extends over 10 amino acids. Germline values: CDR1 SNHLY, CDR2 FYNNEI. Trimming removed 6 bases from V and 6 bases from J, with 5 bases in between. The CDR3 nucleotides are TGTGCCAGCAGGGATGATGGCTACACCTTC. Encoded protein: CASRDDGYTF. The whole variable domain, remainder taken from reference TRBV2 and TRBJ1-2, is EPEVTQTPSHQVTQMGQEVILRCVPISNHLYFYWYRQILGQKVEFLVSFYNNEISEKSEIFDDQFSVERPDGSNFTLKIRSTKLEDSAMYFCASRDDGYTFGSGTRLTVV.

This clonotype occurred many times. This rearrangement joins TRBV27 to TRBJ2-1; D is perhaps TRBD2 (6 bases). V was pared by 5 bases and J by 8 bases, with 19 bases between. Germline V CDR1 and CDR2: MNHEY, SMNVEV (reference sequence). The CDR3 loop spans 15 amino acids. The CDR3 region is CASSLSIAEGYEQFF. CDR3 sequence (DNA): TGTGCCAGCAGTCTCAGCATAGCGGAAGGGTATGAGCAGTTCTTC.

The chain links TRBV27 to TRBJ2-7; D tentatively reads TRBD1 or TRBD2 (6 bases each). The CDR3 sequence is 13 residues long. Trimming stripped 6 bases from V and 4 bases from J, with 13 bases between. The germline gives CDR1 MNHEY, CDR2 SMNVEV (reference sequence). CDR3 bases: TGTGCCAGCAGCTCGGGGGCGTGGTACGAGCAGTACTTC. Its translation: CASSSGAWYEQYF.

The chain combines TRBV5-1 with TRBJ2-7, with 7 nucleotides matching TRBD2. CDR3 length equals 15 residues. Germline CDR1 SGHRS, CDR2 YFSETQ. V shed 0 bases, J shed 4 bases, and the junction held 7 bases outside the gene matches. The CDR3 sequence is CASSLGDYRMYEQYF. CDR3 nucleotides: TGCGCCAGCAGCTTGGGGGACTACCGAATGTACGAGCAGTACTTC.

This clonotype was counted a few times. The V gene is TRBV5-6, the J gene TRBJ2-6, with D maybe TRBD1 (5 bases). Germline loops: CDR1 SGHDT, CDR2 YYEEEE. With 1 base removed from V and 2 bases from J, the gap between germline ends came to 7 bases. The CDR3 is 15 residues long. Written as DNA, the CDR3 is TGTGCCAGCAGCTTGTGGGGCCCTGGGGCCAACGTCCTGACTTTC. This codes for CASSLWGPGANVLTF.

The rearrangement joins TRBV7-3 to TRBJ2-3; tentative D call: TRBD2 (5 bases). The CDR3 is made up of 13 amino acids. The V gene's germline CDR1 is SGHTA and CDR2 FQGTGA. V was clipped by 4 bases and J by 6 bases, with 11 bases between them. The DNA of the CDR3 is TGTGCCAGCAGCTCCCCTAGCATTGATACGCAGTATTTT. Its protein product is CASSSPSIDTQYF.

The sample holds many counts of this clonotype. CDR3 loop: CASSLAPRQTALPNYGYTF. The CDR3 nucleotides read TGTGCCAGCAGCTTAGCCCCGCGTCAAACAGCCCTTCCGAACTATGGCTACACCTTC. The rearrangement uses TRBV7-2 and TRBJ1-2; D is unclear. Trimming stripped 0 bases from V and 2 bases from J, with 22 bases between. The CDR3 is 19 residues long. Germline CDR1 and CDR2: SGHTA and FQGNSA.

This clonotype has more than one count but fewer than ten. The chain uses TRBV7-3 and TRBJ2-3; 14 nucleotides agree with TRBD2. The CDR3 extends over 15 amino acids. Germline V gene sequence: CDR1 SGHTA, CDR2 FQGTGA. V was pared by 3 bases and J by 9 bases, with 5 bases of the junction left unmatched. CDR3 loop: CASSLTSGGAGTQYF. The CDR3 region has the DNA TGTGCCAGCAGCTTGACTAGCGGGGGGGCTGGCACGCAGTATTTT.